Listed here are 7 T cell receptor beta chains from one sample, sequenced in a study of T-cell memory formation after mild COVID-19. From the 5' RACE reads, TCRdb called clonotypes with MiXCR, one entry per CDR3 protein. The table lists about 200,000 distinct CDR3 sequences, 7.5% to 10% of them singletons, with roughly 4% in the top ten. The sample consisted of PBMCs or a T cell subset sorted from them (not recorded which). The receptor set was obtained from a young man who had mild COVID-19 (a few samples of this study predate the infection). Cell type and time point are not known.

This clonotype was counted at least ten times. J is TRBJ1-2 and V is TRBV5-1; D gene ambiguous. CDR1 and CDR2 from the germline V gene are SGHRS and YFSETQ. CDR3 length equals 14 residues. V lost 3 bases, J lost 6 bases, and 15 bases lay in between. The CDR3 region has the DNA TGCGCCAGCAGCTGGGGAGCCAGGATCGATGGCTACACCTTC. Its protein product is CASSWGARIDGYTF.

This clonotype was detected only a few times. The V call is TRBV2, the J call TRBJ1-5; unclear D gene. Trimming took 4 bases from V and 7 from J, leaving 11 bases between them. The CDR3 runs to 13 residues. Germline lookup yields CDR1 SNHLY and CDR2 FYNNEI. CDR3 nucleotides: TGTGCCAGCAGTGCTATGCCCGGGCAGCCCCAGCATTTT. Translating gives CASSAMPGQPQHF.

This clonotype was seen a handful of times. The V call is TRBV6-1, the J call TRBJ2-7, with 7 bases that match TRBD1. Per germline, CDR1 MNHNS and CDR2 SASEGT. This CDR3 contains 15 residues. J gave up 3 bases and V 4 bases, and 9 bases lay outside the gene matches. CDR3 region: CASSARGTASYEQYF. The CDR3 bases are TGTGCCAGCAGTGCGCGTGGGACAGCCAGCTACGAGCAGTACTTC.

The chain uses TRBV24-1 and TRBJ2-2; D uncertain. V gave up 1 base and J gave up 5 bases, with 13 bases separating them. Germline V gene sequence: CDR1 KGHDR, CDR2 SFDVKD. CDR3 size: 16 residues. The CDR3 region has the DNA TGTGCCACCAGTGATTTAGAGGATCCGTGGACCGGGGAGCTGTTTTTT. It translates to CATSDLEDPWTGELFF.

This chain connects TRBV20-1 to TRBJ1-2; D not certain. CDR1 is DFQATT, CDR2 SNEGSKA, per germline (reference sequence). The CDR3 has 12 residues. Trimming removed 4 bases from V and 1 base from J, with 7 bases in between. CDR3 coding DNA: TGCAGTGCTATTGTGCGTAACTATGGCTACACCTTC. This encodes CSAIVRNYGYTF.

This clonotype was seen a few times. This chain connects TRBV7-2 to TRBJ2-1; TRBD1 agrees at 9 bases. Germline CDR1 SGHTA, CDR2 FQGNSA. This CDR3 spans 15 amino acids. Trimming removed 5 bases from V and 3 bases from J; junction bases left unmatched: 5. CDR3: CASSQTGGYYNEQFF. As DNA, the CDR3 is TGTGCCAGCAGCCAGACAGGGGGGTACTACAATGAGCAGTTCTTC. The full variable domain, completed using reference TRBV7-2 and TRBJ2-1, is GAGVSQSPSNKVTEKGKDVELRCDPISGHTALYWYRQSLGQGLEFLIYFQGNSAPDKSGLPSDRFSAERTGGSVSTLTIQRTQQEDSAVYLCASSQTGGYYNEQFFGPGTRLTVL.

V and J are TRBV5-6 and TRBJ2-3, with 7 positions matching TRBD1. Germline assignment: CDR1 SGHDT and CDR2 YYEEEE. Trimming cost V 4 bases and J 0 bases; bases outside gene matches: 5. CDR3 length equals 15 residues. CDR3 DNA: TGTGCCAGCAGCCCGACAGGGTATAGCACAGATACGCAGTATTTT. Translation: CASSPTGYSTDTQYF.